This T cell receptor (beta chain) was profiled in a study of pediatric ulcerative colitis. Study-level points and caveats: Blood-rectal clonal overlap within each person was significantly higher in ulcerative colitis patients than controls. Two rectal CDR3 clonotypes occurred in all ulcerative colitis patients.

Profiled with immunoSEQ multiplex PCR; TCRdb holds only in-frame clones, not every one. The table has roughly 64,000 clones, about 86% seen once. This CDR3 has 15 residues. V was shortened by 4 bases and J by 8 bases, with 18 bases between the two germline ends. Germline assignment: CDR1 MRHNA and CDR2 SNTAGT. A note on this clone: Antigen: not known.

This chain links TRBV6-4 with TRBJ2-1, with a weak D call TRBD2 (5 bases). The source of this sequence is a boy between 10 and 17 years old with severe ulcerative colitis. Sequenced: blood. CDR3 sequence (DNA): TGTGCCAGCAGTGTCGGTAGCGTGAGCCTCGATGAGCAGTTCTTC. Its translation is CASSVGSVSLDEQFF.